This is a list of T cell receptor beta chains from one sample in a study of control samples from healthy donors and cancer patients. The table came from immunoSEQ multiplex PCR; TCRdb's copy has only in-frame clones and leaves some out. The table records 100,000 to 150,000 clones, around 86% of them present only once. The sequenced sample was blood. The receptors were sampled from a man in his forties in good health. CDR3s include the opening cysteine and the closing phenylalanine or tryptophan. A D gene is named only where the DNA matches it firmly. A clone size is listed for some rows: how often the clone was seen (once, few, many), or a class if it is expanded.

>NA|TRBJ2-3|TRBV6-2/TRBV6-3|NA
CASSYAATTDTQYF
TGTGCCAGCAGTTATGCCGCCACCACAGATACGCAGTATTTT
>NA|TRBJ1-4|TRBV5-1|NA
CASSALGQPNEKLFF
TGCGCCAGCAGCGCCTTGGGGCAGCCTAATGAAAAACTGTTTTTT
>few|TRBJ2-7|TRBV6-2/TRBV6-3|TRBD2
CASSETAGGPYEQYF
TGTGCCAGCAGCGAAACGGCGGGAGGGCCCTACGAGCAGTACTTC
>few|TRBJ1-4|TRBV5-6|NA
CASSLAGPRDEKLFF
TGTGCCAGCAGCTTGGCGGGTCCCCGGGATGAAAAACTGTTTTTT
>NA|TRBJ2-2|TRBV5-6|NA
CASSPGVPGKLFF
TGTGCCAGCAGCCCGGGCGTCCCGGGGAAGCTGTTTTTT
>NA|TRBJ2-5|TRBV7-2|NA
CASSLFGQGETQYF
TGTGCCAGCAGCTTATTTGGGCAGGGAGAGACCCAGTACTTC
>NA|TRBJ2-1|TRBV29-1|NA
CSVEDQYSVSNEQFF
TGCAGCGTTGAAGATCAGTACTCGGTTTCCAATGAGCAGTTCTTC
>NA|TRBJ2-3|TRBV24-1|NA
CATSDPKPEDTQYF
TGTGCCACCAGTGACCCAAAACCCGAAGATACGCAGTATTTT
>NA|TRBJ1-4|TRBV5-1|NA
CASTDTPGLQGEKLFF
TGCGCCAGCACCGATACACCGGGACTTCAGGGTGAAAAACTGTTTTTT
>NA|TRBJ1-1|TRBV12-5|NA
CASGLPQALTTEAFF
TGTGCTAGTGGTTTGCCACAGGCCCTGACTACTGAAGCTTTCTTT
>NA|TRBJ2-3|TRBV24-1|TRBD2
CATSAASGGADTQYF
TGTGCCACCAGTGCCGCTAGCGGGGGGGCAGATACGCAGTATTTT
>NA|TRBJ1-4|TRBV2|NA
CASITWDLNEKLFF
TGTGCCAGCATTACGTGGGACCTTAATGAAAAACTGTTTTTT
>NA|TRBJ1-5|TRBV18|NA
CASSPPGQPQHF
TGTGCCAGCTCACCACCGGGGCAGCCCCAGCATTTT
>NA|TRBJ2-3|TRBV5-1|NA
CASRIRTHPNHTQYF
TGCGCCAGCAGAATCCGGACTCACCCCAATCATACGCAGTATTTT
>NA|TRBJ1-2|TRBV5-1|TRBD1
CASSPGTGVNYGYTF
TGCGCCAGCAGCCCTGGGACAGGCGTTAACTATGGCTACACCTTC
>NA|TRBJ1-2|TRBV6-1|NA
CASSEAGAFFGYTF
TGTGCCAGCAGTGAAGCAGGGGCGTTCTTTGGCTACACCTTC
>NA|TRBJ2-1|TRBV7-9|NA
CASSGLGLEQFF
TGTGCCAGCAGCGGACTGGGCCTTGAGCAGTTCTTC
>NA|TRBJ1-1|TRBV7-2|TRBD1
CASSLDWTGSTEAFF
TGTGCCAGCAGCTTAGACTGGACAGGGTCTACTGAAGCTTTCTTT
>NA|TRBJ1-3|TRBV10-2|NA
CASSSSGRHSGNNIYF
TGCGCCAGCAGCAGCTCGGGACGGCACTCTGGAAACAACATATATTTT
>NA|TRBJ2-7|TRBV25-1|TRBD1
CASSIGTGGEQYF
TGTGCCAGCAGTATCGGTACAGGGGGCGAGCAGTACTTC
>NA|TRBJ2-7|TRBV19|TRBD2
CASSPHGGGAYEQYF
TGTGCCAGTAGTCCGCACGGTGGGGGGGCCTACGAGCAGTACTTC
>once|TRBJ1-2|TRBV5-6|NA
CASSPWGNYGYTF
TGTGCCAGCAGCCCCTGGGGGAACTATGGCTACACCTTC
>NA|TRBJ2-1|TRBV11-3|TRBD2
CASSGSGGARNEQFF
TGTGCCAGCAGCGGTAGCGGGGGGGCCCGGAATGAGCAGTTCTTC
>NA|TRBJ2-7|TRBV11-2|NA
CASSLDRGQYYEQYF
TGTGCCAGCAGCTTAGATCGTGGACAGTACTACGAGCAGTACTTC
>NA|TRBJ2-1|TRBV6-5|TRBD2
CASSYSQRGGYNEQFF
TGTGCCAGCAGTTACAGCCAGCGGGGGGGCTACAATGAGCAGTTCTTC
>NA|TRBJ2-1|TRBV10-3|NA
CAISVLLYNEQFF
TGTGCCATCAGTGTTTTACTTTACAATGAGCAGTTCTTC
>NA|TRBJ2-7|TRBV5-6|NA
CASTSPGTPNNEQYF
TGTGCCAGCACCTCCCCCGGGACTCCCAATAACGAGCAGTACTTC
>NA|TRBJ2-1|TRBV11-3|NA
CASSLTYRDHPSGYNEQFF
TGTGCCAGCAGCTTAACTTACCGGGACCATCCGTCGGGATACAATGAGCAGTTCTTC
>few|TRBJ2-7|TRBV7-9|NA
CASSPGTDSYEQYF
TGTGCCAGCAGCCCCGGGACGGACTCCTACGAGCAGTACTTC
>NA|TRBJ2-3|TRBV30|NA
CAWSVLGADTQYF
TGTGCCTGGAGTGTGTTGGGGGCAGATACGCAGTATTTT
>NA|TRBJ2-5|TRBV2|NA
CASTGHQETQYF
TGTGCCAGCACGGGACACCAAGAGACCCAGTACTTC
>NA|TRBJ1-1|TRBV29-1|NA
CSVVIAMNTEAFF
TGCAGCGTTGTAATTGCTATGAACACTGAAGCTTTCTTT
>many|TRBJ2-3|TRBV7-2|NA
CASSLDSGGTDTQYF
TGTGCCAGCAGCTTAGATTCGGGCGGCACAGATACGCAGTATTTT
>NA|TRBJ2-3|TRBV2|NA
CGGAGSRTDTQYF
TGTGGGGGGGCAGGCAGTCGCACAGATACGCAGTATTTT
>NA|TRBJ1-5|TRBV2|NA
CASNGGLGGNQPQHF
TGTGCCAGCAATGGGGGGCTGGGGGGCAATCAGCCCCAGCATTTT
>NA|TRBJ1-4|TRBV5-1|TRBD1
CASSLGTGTRVNEKLFF
TGCGCCAGCAGCCTGGGGACAGGGACGCGGGTCAATGAAAAACTGTTTTTT
>NA|TRBJ2-7|TRBV4-3|NA
CASSQKVGTHSYEQYF
TGCGCCAGCAGCCAGAAGGTGGGGACTCACTCCTACGAGCAGTACTTC
>once|TRBJ2-3|TRBV6-5|TRBD1
CASRRDRADTQYF
TGTGCCAGCAGGAGGGACAGGGCAGATACGCAGTATTTT
>NA|TRBJ2-3|TRBV9|NA
CASSVEARGDTQYF
TGTGCCAGCAGCGTAGAAGCAAGAGGTGATACGCAGTATTTT
>NA|TRBJ2-7|TRBV24-1|NA
CATSDGQGPYEQYF
TGTGCCACCAGTGATGGCCAGGGACCCTACGAGCAGTACTTC
>NA|TRBJ2-7|TRBV5-1|TRBD2
CASSLESGAHEQYF
TGCGCCAGCAGCTTGGAAAGCGGGGCCCACGAGCAGTACTTC
>once|TRBJ2-7|TRBV6-1|NA
CASSDSWGHEQYF
TGTGCCAGCAGTGATAGTTGGGGTCACGAGCAGTACTTC
>NA|TRBJ2-2|TRBV12-3/TRBV12-4|NA
CASSRIGELFF
TGTGCCAGCAGTCGGATTGGGGAGCTGTTTTTT
>NA|TRBJ1-2|TRBV18|NA
CASSDTRYGYTF
TGTGCCAGCTCAGACACGAGATATGGCTACACCTTC
>NA|TRBJ1-6|TRBV27|NA
CASSLYGNLSPLHF
TGTGCCAGCAGTTTGTACGGGAATTTATCACCCCTCCACTTT
>NA|TRBJ1-3|TRBV19|NA
CASSILDWTGNTIYF
TGTGCCAGTAGCATCCTAGATTGGACGGGAAACACCATATATTTT
>NA|TRBJ2-1|TRBV25-1|TRBD1
CASSDVRPGGLYNEQFF
TGTGCCAGCAGTGATGTTCGGCCAGGGGGCCTCTACAATGAGCAGTTCTTC
>NA|TRBJ2-5|TRBV18|NA
CASSEQETQYF
TGTGCCAGCTCAGAGCAAGAGACCCAGTACTTC
>NA|TRBJ2-7|TRBV13|NA
CASSSDSDSYEQYF
TGTGCCAGCAGTTCGGACAGTGATTCCTACGAGCAGTACTTC
>NA|TRBJ1-2|TRBV5-1|NA
CASSFTGGGGYTF
TGCGCCAGCAGCTTTACGGGGGGCGGGGGCTACACCTTC
>NA|TRBJ2-5|TRBV5-6|NA
CASSLMVAVTPQETQYF
TGTGCCAGCAGCTTGATGGTAGCCGTTACCCCCCAAGAGACCCAGTACTTC
>NA|TRBJ1-3|TRBV11-2|NA
CASSFQVYGNTIYF
TGTGCCAGCAGCTTTCAGGTTTATGGAAACACCATATATTTT
>NA|TRBJ2-3|TRBV30|TRBD1
CAWSWGTGVTDTQYF
TGTGCCTGGAGTTGGGGGACAGGGGTCACAGATACGCAGTATTTT
>NA|TRBJ1-2|TRBV10-3|NA
CAISQTVNYGYTF
TGTGCCATCAGTCAGACAGTTAACTATGGCTACACCTTC
>NA|TRBJ1-1|TRBV6-6|TRBD1
CASSGGQGKSEAFF
TGTGCCAGCAGTGGGGGACAGGGGAAAAGTGAAGCTTTCTTT
>once|TRBJ2-5|TRBV18|NA
CASSPPVGGYDYQETQYF
TGTGCCAGCTCACCACCCGTAGGGGGATATGATTATCAAGAGACCCAGTACTTC
>NA|TRBJ2-3|TRBV5-6|TRBD2
CASSFVGGGPTDTQYF
TGTGCCAGCAGCTTTGTTGGCGGGGGGCCCACAGATACGCAGTATTTT
>NA|TRBJ1-2|TRBV6-5|TRBD1
CASRTGTGFNYGYTF
TGTGCCAGCAGGACCGGGACAGGGTTTAACTATGGCTACACCTTC
>NA|TRBJ1-1|TRBV27|NA
CASSSLKGKAEAFF
TGTGCCAGCAGTAGTTTAAAAGGGAAGGCTGAAGCTTTCTTT